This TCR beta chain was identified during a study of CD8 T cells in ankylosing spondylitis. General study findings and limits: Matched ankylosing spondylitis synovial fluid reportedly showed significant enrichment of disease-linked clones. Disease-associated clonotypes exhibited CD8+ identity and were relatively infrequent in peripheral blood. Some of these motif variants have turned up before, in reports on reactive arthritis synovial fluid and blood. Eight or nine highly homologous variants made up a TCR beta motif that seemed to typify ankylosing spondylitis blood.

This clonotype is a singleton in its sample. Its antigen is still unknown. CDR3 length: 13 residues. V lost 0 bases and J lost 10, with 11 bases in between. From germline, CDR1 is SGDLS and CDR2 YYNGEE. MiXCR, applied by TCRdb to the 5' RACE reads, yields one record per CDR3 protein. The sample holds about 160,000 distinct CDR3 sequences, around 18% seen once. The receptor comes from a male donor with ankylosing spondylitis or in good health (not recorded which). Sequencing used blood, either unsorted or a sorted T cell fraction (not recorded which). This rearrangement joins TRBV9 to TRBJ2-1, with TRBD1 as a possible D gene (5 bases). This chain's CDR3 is CASSVGYRPEQFF. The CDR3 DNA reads TGTGCCAGCAGCGTAGGCTACAGGCCGGAGCAGTTCTTC.